There are a few counts of the clone carrying this T cell receptor (beta chain). The antigen remains undetermined. The sample comes from a study of vaccination and CD4 T cells after COVID-19. Study-wide context: Ranging from 14 to 241, the interval between dose two and post-vaccine sampling had a median of 72 days. Stimulation of the cells used overlapping spike peptide pools from SARS-CoV-2 and from the common cold coronaviruses HCoV-NL63, HCoV-OC43 and HCoV-229E.

Cultured CD4+ T cell DNA underwent sequencing with the Oncomine TCR Beta short-read assay. Each CDR3 protein is one row after TCRdb ran MiXCR on the PCR reads. The data show some 20,000 distinct CDR3 sequences, 43% seen once. Treatment: roughly 11-day PBMC culture with coronavirus spike peptide pools or control peptides (ViraFEST assay). ViraFEST used peptide pools to expand antigen-specific T cells before TCR sequencing. Whole-study findings and limits: Spike mono-reactivity marked 304 of 307 vaccine-specific clones in convalescent patients.

Material for sequencing was CD4+ T cells from blood, cultured in vitro. This receptor was obtained from a human donor who had recovered from COVID-19.

Here the CDR3 reads CASSLDWGTKNIQYF. The CDR3 nucleotides read TGTGCCAGCAGCTTAGATTGGGGAACCAAAAACATTCAGTACTTC. The chain has TRBV7-2 and TRBJ2-4, with D unclear. The CDR3 loop spans 15 amino acids. V lost 1 base and J lost 2, with 9 bases in between. Germline CDR1 SGHTA, CDR2 FQGNSA.